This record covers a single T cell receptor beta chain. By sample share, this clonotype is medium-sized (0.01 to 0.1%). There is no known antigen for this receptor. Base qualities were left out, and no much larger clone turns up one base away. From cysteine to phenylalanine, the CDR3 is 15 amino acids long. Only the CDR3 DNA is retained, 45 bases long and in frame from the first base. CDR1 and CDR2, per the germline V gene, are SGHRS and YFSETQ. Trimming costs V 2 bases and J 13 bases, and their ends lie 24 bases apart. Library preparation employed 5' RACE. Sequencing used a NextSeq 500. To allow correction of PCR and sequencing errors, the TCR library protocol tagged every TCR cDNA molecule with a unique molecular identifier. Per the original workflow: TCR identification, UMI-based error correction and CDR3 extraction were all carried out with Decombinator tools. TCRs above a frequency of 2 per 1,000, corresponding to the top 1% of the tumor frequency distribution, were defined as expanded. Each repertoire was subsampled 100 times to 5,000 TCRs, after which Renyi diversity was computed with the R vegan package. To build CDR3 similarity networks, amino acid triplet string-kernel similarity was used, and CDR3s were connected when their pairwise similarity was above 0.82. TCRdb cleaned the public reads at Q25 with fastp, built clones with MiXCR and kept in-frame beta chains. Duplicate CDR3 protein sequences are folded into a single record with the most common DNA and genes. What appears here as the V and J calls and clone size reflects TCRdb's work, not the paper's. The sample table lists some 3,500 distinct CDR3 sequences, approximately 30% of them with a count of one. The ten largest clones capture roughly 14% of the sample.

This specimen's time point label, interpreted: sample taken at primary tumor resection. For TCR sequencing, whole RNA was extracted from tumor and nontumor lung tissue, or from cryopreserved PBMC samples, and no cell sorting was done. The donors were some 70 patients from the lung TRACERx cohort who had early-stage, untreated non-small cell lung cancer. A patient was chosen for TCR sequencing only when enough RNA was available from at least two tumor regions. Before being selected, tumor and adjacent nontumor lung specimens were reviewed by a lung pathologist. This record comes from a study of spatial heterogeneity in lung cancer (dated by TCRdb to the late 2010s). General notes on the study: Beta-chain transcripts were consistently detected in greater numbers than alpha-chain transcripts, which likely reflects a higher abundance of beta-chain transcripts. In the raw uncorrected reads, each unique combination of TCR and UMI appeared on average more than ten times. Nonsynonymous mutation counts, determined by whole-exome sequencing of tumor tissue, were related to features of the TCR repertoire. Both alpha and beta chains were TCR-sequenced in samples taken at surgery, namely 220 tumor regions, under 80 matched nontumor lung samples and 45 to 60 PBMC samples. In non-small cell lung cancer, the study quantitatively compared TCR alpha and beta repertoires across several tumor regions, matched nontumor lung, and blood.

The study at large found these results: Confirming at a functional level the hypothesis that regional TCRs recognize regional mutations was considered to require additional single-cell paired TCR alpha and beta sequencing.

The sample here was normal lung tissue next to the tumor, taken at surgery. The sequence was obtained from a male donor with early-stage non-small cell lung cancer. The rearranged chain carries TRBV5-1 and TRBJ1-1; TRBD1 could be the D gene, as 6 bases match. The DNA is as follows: TGCGCCAGCAGCTTTGGCCCACAGGGAAGTGGAGGTTTTTTCTTT. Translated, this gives CASSFGPQGSGGFFF.